Listed below are T cell receptor beta chains from one sample, sequenced in a study of post-analysis software for immune sequencing data. MiXCR, applied by TCRdb to the PCR reads, yields one record per CDR3 protein. Among 380,000 or so distinct CDR3 sequences, approximately 33% were seen once, and the ten largest hold roughly 13%. The sequencing input was blood. These receptor sequences come from a girl aged 10 to 17 with multiple sclerosis. Both conserved end residues are part of each CDR3. D genes are given only for firm matches. Rows give clone size only sometimes, using once, few, many, or a class for an expanded clone.

DNA | CDR3 | size | J | V | D
TGCAGTGCTAGTCTCGGGGCATCAGGGGCCAACGTCCTGACTTTC | CSASLGASGANVLTF | few | TRBJ2-6 | TRBV20-1 | -
TGCGCCAGCAGCTTAGAAACGACCCGCTCCTACGTGCAGTACTTC | CASSLETTRSYVQYF | - | TRBJ2-7 | TRBV7-2 | -
TGTGCCAGCAGACCGACTAGCGGGGCTGAGCAGTTCTTC | CASRPTSGAEQFF | - | TRBJ2-1 | TRBV3-1 | TRBD2
TGTGCCAGCAGTGGATCGTTGGAGGCGAATGAGCAGTTCTTC | CASSGSLEANEQFF | - | TRBJ2-1 | TRBV25-1 | -
TGCGCCAGCAGCTTCATTAGGACTAGCGGGGGGAAAATCTCCTACAATGAGCAGTTCTTC | CASSFIRTSGGKISYNEQFF | few | TRBJ2-1 | TRBV5-1 | TRBD2
TGTGCCAGCAGCTGGGGACAGGGGGATGGCTACACCTTC | CASSWGQGDGYTF | - | TRBJ1-2 | TRBV12-3/TRBV12-4 | TRBD1
TGTGCCATCAGTGGCGACAGGGCCACAGATACGCAGTATTTT | CAISGDRATDTQYF | - | TRBJ2-3 | TRBV10-3 | TRBD1
TGCAGTGCTACGGCTTTTGGACAGGGGTCTCCCTACGAGCAGTACTTC | CSATAFGQGSPYEQYF | - | TRBJ2-7 | TRBV20-1 | TRBD1
TGTGCCACCAGTGAGAGACCGGGACTAGCTAGCACAGATACGCAGTATTTT | CATSERPGLASTDTQYF | few | TRBJ2-3 | TRBV24-1 | TRBD2
TGTGCTAGTGGTTCCGCCGACGGATACAATGAGCAGTACTTC | CASGSADGYNEQYF | - | TRBJ2-5 | TRBV12-5 | -
TGTGCCAGCAGTTTAGGCAGGGTCAGAAATCAGCCCCAGCATTTT | CASSLGRVRNQPQHF | once | TRBJ1-5 | TRBV12-3/TRBV12-4 | -
TGTGCCAGCAGTGCCAGCAGGGTCAAGGGCAATGAGCAGTTCTTC | CASSASRVKGNEQFF | - | TRBJ2-1 | TRBV6-1 | -
TGCAGCGTTGATACCCCCCCTTTGACAGGCTTTTTCTACAATGAGCAGTTCTTC | CSVDTPPLTGFFYNEQFF | - | TRBJ2-1 | TRBV29-1 | -
TGTGCCAGCAGCGTAGTGGTTAGCGGGTACCAAGAGACCCAGTACTTC | CASSVVVSGYQETQYF | - | TRBJ2-5 | TRBV7-9 | TRBD2
TGTGCCAGCAGCTTTGAAGGGGGGGCCACTAACTATGGCTACACCTTC | CASSFEGGATNYGYTF | many | TRBJ1-2 | TRBV11-2 | -
TGTGCCTCTCCGTCCGGGAGCGAGGCGCAGTATTTT | CASPSGSEAQYF | - | TRBJ2-3 | TRBV30 | -
TGTGCCAGCAGTTACCGGAGCTCGAACACTGAAGCTTTCTTT | CASSYRSSNTEAFF | - | TRBJ1-1 | TRBV6-2/TRBV6-3 | -
TGTGCCAGCAGCCCAACTAGCGGGGCGACCACCGGGGAGCTGTTTTTT | CASSPTSGATTGELFF | - | TRBJ2-2 | TRBV6-5 | TRBD2
TGTGCCAGCAACGATCTAGCGGCTAGCACAGATACGCAGTATTTT | CASNDLAASTDTQYF | - | TRBJ2-3 | TRBV3-1 | TRBD2
TGCGCCAGCAGCCAATTGCGGCGGGATGGGGACTATGGCTACACCTTC | CASSQLRRDGDYGYTF | once | TRBJ1-2 | TRBV4-1 | -
TGCAGCTTTGCTCAGGGACAAGGGAACACTGAAGCTTTCTTT | CSFAQGQGNTEAFF | few | TRBJ1-1 | TRBV29-1 | -
TGTGCCAGCAGCTTCCAGCGGGGGGGCTCCGGGGAGCTGTTTTTT | CASSFQRGGSGELFF | - | TRBJ2-2 | TRBV7-9 | TRBD2
TGCAGTGCTAGAGGCCGAGGACAGGGTAATGGCTACACCTTC | CSARGRGQGNGYTF | few | TRBJ1-2 | TRBV20-1 | TRBD1
TGCAGTGCTATTACACCGGGACAGGGGTATGGCTACACCTTC | CSAITPGQGYGYTF | few | TRBJ1-2 | TRBV20-1 | TRBD1
TGTGCCAGCAGTCCCCCACGCGACAGGGGGGAGACCCAGTACTTC | CASSPPRDRGETQYF | - | TRBJ2-5 | TRBV28 | TRBD1
TGTGCCAGCAGGCCGGGACAGGATGGCTACACCTTC | CASRPGQDGYTF | - | TRBJ1-2 | TRBV12-3/TRBV12-4 | TRBD1
TGTGCCAGCAGTCCCAACCCGGGACTCTTGAGCGACGAGCAGTACTTC | CASSPNPGLLSDEQYF | few | TRBJ2-7 | TRBV12-3/TRBV12-4 | -
TGTGCCATCAGAGCAGAGAGCTCCTACAATGAGCAGTACTTC | CAIRAESSYNEQYF | - | TRBJ2-7 | TRBV10-3 | -
TGCAGTGCGTCCGGGACTAGCGGGGGGGGTGAGCAGTACTTC | CSASGTSGGGEQYF | once | TRBJ2-7 | TRBV20-1 | TRBD2
TGTGCCAGCAGCTTAGCGCGCAGGGGAGCCACTAGCACAGATACGCAGTATTTT | CASSLARRGATSTDTQYF | - | TRBJ2-3 | TRBV7-2 | -
TGTGCCAGCAGCCAGCGGGCCATAAGCAAGTACCAAGAGACCCAGTACTTC | CASSQRAISKYQETQYF | - | TRBJ2-5 | TRBV27 | -
TGTGCCAGCTCACCATTTTTTGAGAGCTCCTACGAGCAGTACTTC | CASSPFFESSYEQYF | few | TRBJ2-7 | TRBV18 | -
TGTGCCAGCAGTTTATCGGGACTAGCGCGCCGAGAGACCCAGTACTTC | CASSLSGLARRETQYF | few | TRBJ2-5 | TRBV12-3/TRBV12-4 | TRBD2
TGTGCCACCGGCAGGCCCCGGCGGGCACTACTGCCCACTGAAGCTTTCTTT | CATGRPRRALLPTEAFF | - | TRBJ1-1 | TRBV15 | -
TGCGCCAGCAGCCCGGGCAACCCGAACACTGAAGCTTTCTTT | CASSPGNPNTEAFF | few | TRBJ1-1 | TRBV5-1 | -
TGTGCCAGCAGCCGCCGGGGAGCGGGGGGCTACGAGCAGTACTTC | CASSRRGAGGYEQYF | few | TRBJ2-7 | TRBV7-9 | TRBD2
TGTGCCACCTCGGGACAACCGGGAGGGGCCAACGTCCTGACTTTC | CATSGQPGGANVLTF | - | TRBJ2-6 | TRBV6-1 | -
TGTGCCAGCAGTCCTGAAGTGGGGGGCGGCTACGAGCAGTACTTC | CASSPEVGGGYEQYF | few | TRBJ2-7 | TRBV6-5 | -
TGTGCCAGCACCATAGGACAGGGGGCCGACACCGGGGAGCTGTTTTTT | CASTIGQGADTGELFF | - | TRBJ2-2 | TRBV12-3/TRBV12-4 | TRBD1
TGCGCCAGCAGCCAAGTTCTAGCGAATGAGCAGTTCTTC | CASSQVLANEQFF | - | TRBJ2-1 | TRBV4-1 | -
TGCAGTGCAAGGAGGGGGGGGGCCTACAAGCAGTACTTC | CSARRGGAYKQYF | - | TRBJ2-7 | TRBV20-1 | -
TGTGCCATCAGCGGGGGACAGGGGTACACCGGGGAGCTGTTTTTT | CAISGGQGYTGELFF | few | TRBJ2-2 | TRBV10-3 | TRBD1